The present T cell receptor beta chain was sequenced within a study of blood T cell repertoires in COVID-19. Study information: Acute and convalescent COVID-19 specimens originated in the United States, Italy and Spain. From T cells, B-cell-depleted T cells, or PBMCs came the material, which was cDNA or gDNA.

Between the trimmed V and J ends, which lost 5 bases and 0 bases, there was a span of 14 bases. Germline CDR1 is SGHAT and CDR2 is FQNNGV. The CDR3 sequence is 15 residues long. Authors' methods: Cell counts per sample came from amplifying reference gene primers. Generated by immunoSEQ multiplex PCR, the TCRdb table keeps only in-frame clones and is missing some. From that table come the V and J calls and clone size; the DNA was used to work out D and trimming. The sample gives about 250,000 clones, approximately 86% of which show up once; around 1.7% is in the top ten. This chain joins TRBV11-2 and TRBJ2-7; D possibly corresponds to TRBD2 (5 bases). The clonotype was recovered from a woman aged 55-75 years who had recovered from COVID-19. The sequencing input was peripheral blood. In nucleotides, the CDR3 is TGTGCCAGCAGCCCGCGACAAGGGAGCTCCTACGAGCAGTACTTC. It specifies CASSPRQGSSYEQYF.